The 22 T cell receptor beta chains below all came from one sample that was sequenced in a study of cytomegalovirus exposure and HLA in healthy donors (dated by TCRdb to about 2017). The method behind the library was the immunoSEQ multiplex PCR assay. The multiplex PCR relied on a mix of 60 forward primers for TCR Vbeta segments and 13 reverse primers for TCR Jbeta segments. TCRdb's version of the immuneACCESS table is confined to in-frame rearrangements and falls short of the full clone set. An unresolved V gene accounts for under half of the shortfall where checked; the remainder is of unknown origin. The sample includes about 130,000 clones, with about 74% observed a single time. 2% of the sample goes to the ten largest clones. The sample consisted of PBMCs. These TCRs come from a man aged 30 to 39 in good health and CMV-seronegative.

The table lists this clone with a count of one. The chain employs TRBV7-9 and TRBJ2-7; possible D gene TRBD2, 7 bases. The CDR3 runs 15 residues. The germline V gene encodes CDR1 SEHNR and CDR2 FQNEAQ (reference sequence). V was shortened by 2 bases and J by 6 bases, with 17 bases between the two germline ends. The CDR3 nucleotides read TGTGCCAGCAGCTTATCGCGTGCGGGGGCGGGCGAGCAGTACTTC. Translation gives CASSLSRAGAGEQYF.

V and J are TRBV19 and TRBJ1-5; no clear D gene. Germline CDR1 LNHDA, CDR2 SQIVND (reference sequence). The CDR3 length is 12 residues. Trimming stripped 2 bases from V and 5 bases from J, with 4 bases between. The CDR3: CASSISDQPQHF. In nucleotides, the CDR3 is TGTGCCAGTAGTATAAGCGATCAGCCCCAGCATTTT.

The rearrangement joins TRBV29-1 to TRBJ1-2; D is ambiguous. The CDR3 has 12 amino acids. The germline V gene has CDR1 SQVTM and CDR2 ANQGSEA. Trimming took 6 bases from V and 0 from J, leaving 8 bases between them. CDR3 residues: CSVGSSNYGYTF. The CDR3 coding sequence is TGCAGCGTCGGGTCCTCTAACTATGGCTACACCTTC.

This clone came up a few times. The chain carries TRBV18 and TRBJ2-5; D possibly corresponds to TRBD2 (6 bases). The V end lost 3 bases, the J end lost 5 bases, and 19 bases lay between the germline ends. The germline V gene encodes CDR1 KGHSH and CDR2 LQKENI. The CDR3 totals 16 residues. The CDR3 DNA reads as TGTGCCAGCTCACCCCCCGGCAGGAGGGATGTTGAGACCCAGTACTTC. It specifies CASSPPGRRDVETQYF.

This chain joins TRBV6-1 and TRBJ2-3, with 10 bases lining up with TRBD2. Per the germline V gene, CDR1 is MNHNS and CDR2 is SASEGT. J lost 1 base, V lost 7 bases, and 2 bases had no gene match. This CDR3 is 14 amino acids long. CDR3: CASTGLAGTDTQYF. Here the CDR3 DNA reads TGTGCCAGCACCGGACTAGCGGGCACAGATACGCAGTATTTT.

The chain employs TRBV18 and TRBJ2-3; tentative D call: TRBD1 (6 bases). V shed 0 bases and J shed 2 bases, with 9 bases lying between them. The CDR3 runs to 15 residues. Looked up from germline, CDR1 is KGHSH and CDR2 is LQKENI. The DNA for the CDR3 is TGTGCCAGCTCACCACCCAACAGGGACACAGATACGCAGTATTTT. Translated: CASSPPNRDTDTQYF.

The J gene is TRBJ1-2, the V gene TRBV27; 11 bases align to TRBD1. The CDR3 is 15 amino acids. V dropped 3 bases and J dropped 4; count of bases not matched to a gene: 4. Germline assignment: CDR1 MNHEY and CDR2 SMNVEV (reference sequence). The CDR3 loop is CASSFTGTGGYGYTF. CDR3 in DNA: TGTGCCAGCAGTTTTACCGGGACAGGGGGCTATGGCTACACCTTC.

This clone was recorded a few times. This sequence joins TRBV6-1 and TRBJ1-2; the D is unclear. Germline CDR1 MNHNS, CDR2 SASEGT. The CDR3 spans 13 residues. The V gene lost 6 bases and the J gene lost 8 bases, with 16 bases spanning the gap. The DNA of the CDR3 is TGTGCCAGCAGCCCGGGATCCGGCGAAGGCTACACCTTC. Encoded protein: CASSPGSGEGYTF.

The rearrangement uses TRBV10-3 and TRBJ2-5; 14 bases map to TRBD2. V shed 4 bases, J shed 3 bases, and the junction held 4 bases outside the gene matches. Germline values: CDR1 ENHRY, CDR2 SYGVKD. CDR3 length: 16 amino acids. The CDR3 is CAISVRLAGGEETQYF. DNA of the CDR3: TGTGCCATCAGTGTCAGACTAGCGGGAGGGGAAGAGACCCAGTACTTC.

The chain combines TRBV10-1 with TRBJ2-3; TRBD2 agrees at 7 bases. Trimming took 4 bases from V and 8 from J; bases not matched to a gene: 18. The CDR3 has 17 residues. CDR1 and CDR2 (germline): WNHNN, SYGVQD (reference sequence). CDR3 sequence: CASSGVAGETGEGTQYF. In DNA, the CDR3 is TGCGCCAGCAGTGGAGTCGCGGGAGAAACGGGTGAGGGTACGCAGTATTTT.

The sample holds a few counts of this clone. The rearrangement joins TRBV25-1 to TRBJ2-7; D not certain. V shed 2 bases and J shed 6 bases, with 5 bases lying between them. Germline CDR1 is MGHDK and CDR2 is SYGVNS. CDR3 length: 11 residues. CDR3 residues: CASSEHGEQYF. CDR3 sequence (DNA): TGTGCCAGCAGTGAACACGGCGAGCAGTACTTC.

This chain uses TRBV9 with TRBJ1-1; D ambiguous. Germline CDR1 and CDR2: SGDLS and YYNGEE. Trimming stripped 3 bases from V and 4 bases from J, with 7 bases between. This CDR3 region has 12 residues. CDR3 residues: CASSAGSTEAFF. CDR3 nucleotide sequence: TGTGCCAGCAGCGCGGGGAGCACTGAAGCTTTCTTT.

This clone has only a few counts. This chain joins TRBV6-5 and TRBJ2-1; 10 bases are a match to TRBD2. Looked up from germline, CDR1 is MNHEY and CDR2 is SVGAGI. This CDR3 spans 13 amino acids. Trimming cost V 9 bases and J 7 bases; bases outside gene matches: 6. CDR3 bases: TGTGCCAGTTCACTAGCGGGATATAATGAGCAGTTCTTC. This sequence encodes CASSLAGYNEQFF.

The chain carries TRBV5-1 and TRBJ2-7; D is undetermined. The CDR3 is made up of 14 amino acids. Trimming shortened V by 7 bases and J by 3 bases, and 17 bases separated the two germline ends. Per the germline V gene, CDR1 is SGHRS and CDR2 is YFSETQ. As DNA, the CDR3 is TGCGCCAGCGCCCTCAGCGAGCAGTTCTACGAGCAGTACTTC. This translates into CASALSEQFYEQYF.

This clone was seen just once. CDR3 sequence (DNA): TGTGCCAGCAGCCCGGGGGACAGAACTTTTAACATTCAGTACTTC. Amino acids: CASSPGDRTFNIQYF. The chain couples TRBV7-2 to TRBJ2-4; possible D gene TRBD1, 7 bases. Per germline, CDR1 SGHTA and CDR2 FQGNSA. Trimming cost V 5 bases and J 7 bases, with 18 bases left between them. This CDR3 has 15 amino acids.

This chain links TRBV30 with TRBJ2-7; 11 nucleotides align to TRBD2. This CDR3 is built from 17 residues. Per germline, CDR1 GTSNPN and CDR2 SVGIG (reference sequence). V was pared by 1 base and J by 6 bases, with 14 bases of the junction left unmatched. The CDR3 nucleotides are TGTGCCTGGAGTGGGATTAGCGGGAGGGCCATTGACCTCGAGCAGTACTTC. Amino acid sequence: CAWSGISGRAIDLEQYF.

V and J are TRBV9 and TRBJ1-4, with D uncertain. CDR1 is SGDLS, CDR2 YYNGEE, per germline. The ends were cut back, 2 bases at V and 11 bases at J, with 16 bases in the middle. The CDR3 is 14 amino acids. The CDR3 spells CASSVGGNEGKLFF. Written as DNA, the CDR3 is TGTGCCAGCAGCGTCGGAGGGAATGAAGGGAAACTGTTTTTT. The complete variable domain, with remaining parts taken from reference TRBV9 and TRBJ1-4, reads DSGVTQTPKHLITATGQRVTLRCSPRSGDLSVYWYQQSLDQGLQFLIQYYNGEERAKGNILERFSAQQFPDLHSELNLSSLELGDSALYFCASSVGGNEGKLFFGSGTQLSVL.

V and J are TRBV7-9 and TRBJ2-1; D is possibly TRBD1 (6 bases). The germline V gene has CDR1 SEHNR and CDR2 FQNEAQ (reference sequence). The CDR3 sequence is 13 residues long. V was pared by 5 bases and J by 8 bases, with 13 bases between. This CDR3 reads CASSGTLSDEQFF. DNA of the CDR3: TGTGCCAGCAGCGGGACACTCTCGGATGAGCAGTTCTTC. The whole variable domain, filled in from reference TRBV7-9 and TRBJ2-1, reads DTGVSQNPRHKITKRGQNVTFRCDPISEHNRLYWYRQTLGQGPEFLTYFQNEAQLEKSRLLSDRFSAERPKGSFSTLEIQRTEQGDSAMYLCASSGTLSDEQFFGPGTRLTVL.

This clone was detected a few times. Other nucleotide sequences from this sample produce the same CDR3. CDR3 region: CASSLQGGNTEAFF. The CDR3 DNA reads as TGCGCCAGCAGCTTACAGGGCGGGAACACTGAAGCTTTCTTT. V and J are TRBV5-1 and TRBJ1-1; the D gene is possibly TRBD1 (6 bases). Germline V lookup: CDR1 SGHRS, CDR2 YFSETQ. V was pared by 2 bases and J by 1 base, with 9 bases between. This CDR3 is 14 amino acids long.

The chain carries TRBV9 and TRBJ2-2; 7 nucleotides match TRBD2. Losses at the gene ends were 3 bases for V and 6 bases for J; bases not matched to a gene: 23. Germline V gives CDR1 SGDLS, CDR2 YYNGEE. The CDR3 sequence is 20 residues long. The CDR3 here is CASSEKAGRPGLHDAGELFF. The CDR3 nucleotides read TGTGCCAGCAGCGAGAAAGCGGGGAGGCCGGGACTTCACGACGCCGGGGAGCTGTTTTTT.

The rearrangement links TRBV28 to TRBJ2-7; possible D gene TRBD2, 5 bases. Germline CDR1 reads MDHEN; CDR2 reads SYDVKM. This CDR3 is built from 15 residues. The V end lost 6 bases, the J end lost 1 base, and 16 bases lay between the germline ends. DNA for the CDR3: TGTGCCAGCAGACCGGGGTCTACCCAATCCTACGAGCAGTACTTC. It is translated as CASRPGSTQSYEQYF.

This clone was counted only a few times. The chain couples TRBV6-5 to TRBJ1-1; D is perhaps TRBD1 (6 bases). V gave up 6 bases and J gave up 2 bases, with 13 bases separating them. Germline-derived CDR1 and CDR2 are MNHEY and SVGAGI. The CDR3 loop spans 14 amino acids. Here the CDR3 DNA reads TGTGCCAGCAGACCAGGGGCGGAAAACACTGAAGCTTTCTTT. It codes for CASRPGAENTEAFF.